Presented here are 7 T cell receptor beta chains from one specimen sequenced in a study of blood T cells in healthy people across ages. A sample-barcoded 5' primer and a J-beta primer mix were used in a second PCR of roughly 7 to 12 cycles. TCRdb reprocessed the 5' RACE reads via MiXCR and lists one record per CDR3 protein. The table lists 800,000 to 950,000 distinct CDR3 sequences, almost 30% of them singletons. These same data were also listed under a study on T cells of mothers and their children.

Sequenced: blood. These receptors were collected from a woman aged 40 to 50 in good health.

Only a few counts were recorded for this clonotype. Germline and junction disagree at one end, which may indicate a read error. This sequence joins TRBV12-3 or TRBV12-4 and TRBJ1-2; D is undetermined. The CDR3 spans 11 residues. The CDR3: CASSLARGCTF. In DNA, the CDR3 is TGTGCCAGCAGTTTAGCGCGCGGCTGCACCTTC.

This chain connects TRBV7-3 to TRBJ2-3, with 9 positions matching TRBD2. With V trimmed by 5 bases and J by 4 bases, 10 bases remained unmatched. CDR1 and CDR2 (germline): SGHTA, FQGTGA. The CDR3 loop spans 16 amino acids. The DNA for the CDR3 is TGTGCCAGCAGCCCGTCGGGGCGGGGGGGCGCAGATACGCAGTATTTT. Its translation: CASSPSGRGGADTQYF.

This clonotype was recorded at least ten times. The rearrangement uses TRBV4-1 and TRBJ2-3; no reliable D call. Germline V CDR1 and CDR2: MGHRA, YSYEKL. V lost 4 bases, J lost 0 bases, and 8 bases lay in between. The CDR3 consists of 14 residues. CDR3 region: CASSPGRSTDTQYF. The CDR3 bases are TGCGCCAGCAGCCCTGGACGGAGCACAGATACGCAGTATTTT.

This chain links TRBV13 with TRBJ2-7, with D tentatively TRBD1 or TRBD2 (5 bases each). The germline V gene encodes CDR1 PRHDT and CDR2 FYEKMQ (reference sequence). Trimming removed 5 bases from V and 3 bases from J, with 20 bases in between. The CDR3 covers 16 residues. The CDR3 coding sequence is TGTGCCAGCAGCCCCGGTGAGGGACCGCTCATCTACGAGCAGTACTTC. Its translation is CASSPGEGPLIYEQYF.

The V and J genes are TRBV29-1 and TRBJ2-5, with D possibly TRBD1 on 6 matching bases. Deletions cut 7 bases from V and 2 bases from J, with 17 bases between. CDR3 length: 14 amino acids. Germline V lookup: CDR1 SQVTM, CDR2 ANQGSEA. The CDR3 protein is CSAINRAKQETQYF. The CDR3 coding sequence is TGCAGCGCCATAAACAGGGCTAAACAAGAGACCCAGTACTTC.

This clonotype was seen many times. CDR3 nucleotides: TGTGCCAGCAGCCTGATGACTAGCGGGCCTTACAATGAGCAGTTCTTC. This encodes CASSLMTSGPYNEQFF. The chain couples TRBV14 to TRBJ2-1; 10 bases fit TRBD2. The CDR3 runs 16 residues. With 4 bases clipped from V and 4 bases from J, the junction kept 7 bases outside the gene matches. In germline, CDR1 is SGHDN, CDR2 FVKESK.

This clonotype was counted ten times or more. V usage is TRBV2 and J usage is TRBJ2-7, with TRBD1 matching 10 bases. J lost 6 bases, V lost 5 bases, and 10 bases had no gene match. There are 15 residues in the CDR3. Germline V gene data show CDR1 as SNHLY and CDR2 as FYNNEI. The DNA for the CDR3 is TGTGCCAGCAGTAAACTCCCGGGACAGGGGATCGAGCAGTACTTC. The encoded protein is CASSKLPGQGIEQYF.